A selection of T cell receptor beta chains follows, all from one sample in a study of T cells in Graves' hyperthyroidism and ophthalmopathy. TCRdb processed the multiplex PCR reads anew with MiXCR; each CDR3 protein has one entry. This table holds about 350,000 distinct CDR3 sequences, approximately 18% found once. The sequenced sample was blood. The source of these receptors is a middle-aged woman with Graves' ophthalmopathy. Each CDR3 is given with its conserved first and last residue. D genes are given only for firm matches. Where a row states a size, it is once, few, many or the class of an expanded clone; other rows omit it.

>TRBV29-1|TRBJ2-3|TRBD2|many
CSVEGTAGGTTDTQYF
TGCAGCGTTGAAGGAACAGCGGGAGGGACCACAGATACGCAGTATTTT
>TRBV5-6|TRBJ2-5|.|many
CASSFRGSGFGETQYF
TGTGCCAGCAGCTTCAGGGGTAGCGGGTTCGGAGAGACCCAGTACTTC
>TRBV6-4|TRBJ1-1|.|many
CASSDPAYRVSGTEAFF
TGTGCCAGCAGTGACCCCGCATACAGGGTCTCGGGCACTGAAGCTTTCTTT
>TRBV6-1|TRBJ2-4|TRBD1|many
CASRKGQGVWIQYF
TGTGCCAGCAGGAAGGGACAGGGAGTTTGGATTCAGTACTTC
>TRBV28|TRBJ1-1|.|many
CASSRSNVGRGAFF
TGTGCCAGCAGTCGAAGCAATGTGGGGAGGGGAGCTTTCTTT
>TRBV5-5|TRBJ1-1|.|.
CASSLGIGNTEAFF
TGTGCCAGCAGCCTCGGGATAGGGAACACTGAAGCTTTCTTT
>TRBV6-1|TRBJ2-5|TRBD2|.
CASSLRPAGARETQYF
TGTGCCAGCAGTCTTCGGCCAGCGGGAGCTAGGGAGACCCAGTACTTC
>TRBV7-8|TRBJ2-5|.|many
CASSPPVGTQYF
TGTGCCAGCAGCCCCCCAGTTGGGACCCAGTACTTC
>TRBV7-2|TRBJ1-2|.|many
CASSLAGPQEGYTF
TGTGCCAGCAGCTTAGCGGGTCCCCAGGAGGGCTACACCTTC
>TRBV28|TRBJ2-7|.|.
CASSRRPTRYEQSF
TGTGCCAGCAGTCGACGACCAACGCGCTACGAGCAGTCCTTC
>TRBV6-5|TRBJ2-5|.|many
CASSYGRAGETQYF
TGTGCCAGCAGTTACGGCCGCGCGGGAGAGACCCAGTACTTC
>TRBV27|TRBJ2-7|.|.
CASSTTLGASNEQYF
TGTGCCAGCAGTACGACTCTGGGGGCATCGAACGAGCAGTACTTC
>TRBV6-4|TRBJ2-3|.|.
CASSDSTSGGADTQYF
TGTGCCAGCAGTGACTCAACCAGCGGCGGAGCAGATACGCAGTATTTT
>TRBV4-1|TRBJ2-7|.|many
CASSQEAWNSYEQYF
TGCGCCAGCAGCCAAGAGGCCTGGAACTCCTACGAGCAGTACTTC
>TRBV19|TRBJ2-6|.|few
CASSQVANVLTF
TGTGCCAGTAGTCAAGTGGCCAACGTCCTGACTTTC
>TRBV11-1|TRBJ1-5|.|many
CASSLGQWQPQHF
TGTGCCAGCAGCTTAGGACAGTGGCAGCCCCAGCATTTT
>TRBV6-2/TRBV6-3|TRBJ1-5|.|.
CASNGGTYSNQPQHF
TGTGCCAGCAACGGGGGAACCTATAGCAATCAGCCCCAGCATTTT
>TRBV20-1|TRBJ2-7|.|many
CSARDNSKGSEQYF
TGCAGTGCTAGAGATAATAGTAAGGGGAGTGAGCAGTACTTC
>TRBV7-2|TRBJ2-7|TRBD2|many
CASSLKPSGEQYF
TGTGCCAGCAGCTTAAAGCCTAGCGGAGAGCAGTACTTC
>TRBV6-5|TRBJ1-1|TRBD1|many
CASSYRPGTGNTEAFF
TGTGCCAGCAGTTACCGGCCCGGGACAGGGAACACTGAAGCTTTCTTT
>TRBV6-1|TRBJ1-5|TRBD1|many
CASVQGGSNQPQHF
TGTGCCAGCGTGCAGGGGGGTAGCAATCAGCCCCAGCATTTT
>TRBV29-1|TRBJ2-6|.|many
CSVYFADRTVLTNVLTF
TGCAGCGTTTATTTTGCTGACCGGACAGTCCTCACCAACGTCCTGACTTTC
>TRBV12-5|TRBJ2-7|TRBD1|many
CASGSTGTGVHGQYF
TGTGCTAGTGGCTCAACCGGGACAGGGGTTCACGGGCAGTACTTC
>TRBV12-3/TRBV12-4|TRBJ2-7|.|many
CARGDYEQYF
TGTGCCAGAGGGGACTACGAGCAGTACTTC
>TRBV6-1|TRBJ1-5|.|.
CASSQLTGNQPQHF
TGTGCCAGCAGTCAGCTAACAGGGAATCAGCCCCAGCATTTT
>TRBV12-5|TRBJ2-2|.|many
CASGAEGTGELFF
TGTGCTAGTGGGGCGGAGGGCACCGGGGAGCTGTTTTTT
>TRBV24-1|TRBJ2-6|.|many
CATRPRPALSGANVLTF
TGTGCCACCAGACCCCGCCCGGCTCTCTCTGGGGCCAACGTCCTGACTTTC
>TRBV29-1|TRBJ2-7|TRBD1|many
CSVGQGTTYEQYF
TGCAGCGTGGGACAGGGAACGACCTACGAGCAGTACTTC
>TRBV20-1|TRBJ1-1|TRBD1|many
CSAPGQLNTEAFF
TGCAGTGCCCCGGGACAGCTGAACACTGAAGCTTTCTTT
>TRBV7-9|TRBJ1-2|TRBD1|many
CASSLANGQGGYTF
TGTGCCAGCAGCTTAGCGAATGGACAGGGTGGCTACACCTTC
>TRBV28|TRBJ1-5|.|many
CASSSDYNQPQHF
TGTGCCAGCAGTTCCGACTACAATCAGCCCCAGCATTTT
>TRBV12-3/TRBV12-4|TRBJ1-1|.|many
CASSSVPNTEAFF
TGTGCCAGCAGTTCCGTACCGAACACTGAAGCTTTCTTT
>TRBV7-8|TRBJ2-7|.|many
CASSLAGTLSYEQYF
TGTGCCAGCAGCTTAGCGGGGACACTCTCCTACGAGCAGTACTTC
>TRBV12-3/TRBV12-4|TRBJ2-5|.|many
CASSLQPGPGETQYF
TGTGCCAGCAGTTTACAACCGGGACCGGGTGAGACCCAGTACTTC
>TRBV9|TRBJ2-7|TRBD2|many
CASSVDVAGGYEQYF
TGTGCCAGCAGCGTAGATGTAGCGGGAGGGTACGAGCAGTACTTC
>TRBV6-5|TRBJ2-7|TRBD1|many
CASSYRTGTYEQYF
TGTGCCAGCAGTTACCGGACAGGAACCTACGAGCAGTACTTC
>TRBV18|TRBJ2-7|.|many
CASSPLGENEQYF
TGTGCCAGCTCACCGTTGGGCGAGAACGAGCAGTACTTC
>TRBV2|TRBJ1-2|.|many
CASSETRVFYTF
TGTGCCAGCAGTGAAACCAGGGTTTTCTACACCTTC
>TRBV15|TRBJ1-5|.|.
CATSLGTGTPQHF
TGTGCCACCAGCTTAGGAACGGGCACGCCCCAGCATTTT
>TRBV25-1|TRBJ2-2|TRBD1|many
CASSRWTGSTGELFF
TGTGCCAGCAGTCGCTGGACAGGGTCCACCGGGGAGCTGTTTTTT